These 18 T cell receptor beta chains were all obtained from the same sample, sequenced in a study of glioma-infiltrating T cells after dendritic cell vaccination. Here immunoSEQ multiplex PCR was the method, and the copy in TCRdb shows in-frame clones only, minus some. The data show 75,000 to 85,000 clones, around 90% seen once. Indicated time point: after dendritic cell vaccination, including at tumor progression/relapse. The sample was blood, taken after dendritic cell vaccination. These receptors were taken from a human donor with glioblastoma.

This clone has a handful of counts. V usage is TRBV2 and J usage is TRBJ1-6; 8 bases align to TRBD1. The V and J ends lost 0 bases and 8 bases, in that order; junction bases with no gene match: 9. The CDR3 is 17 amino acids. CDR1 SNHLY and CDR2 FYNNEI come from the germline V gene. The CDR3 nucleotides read TGTGCCAGCAGTGAAGCAGGGACAGGCCCTTGGGATTCACCCCTCCACTTT. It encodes CASSEAGTGPWDSPLHF.

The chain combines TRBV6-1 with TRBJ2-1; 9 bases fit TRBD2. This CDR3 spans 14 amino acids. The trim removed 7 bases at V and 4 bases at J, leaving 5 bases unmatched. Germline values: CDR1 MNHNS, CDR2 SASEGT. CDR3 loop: CASKRGGAYNEQFF. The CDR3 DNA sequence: TGTGCCAGCAAGCGCGGGGGGGCGTACAATGAGCAGTTCTTC.

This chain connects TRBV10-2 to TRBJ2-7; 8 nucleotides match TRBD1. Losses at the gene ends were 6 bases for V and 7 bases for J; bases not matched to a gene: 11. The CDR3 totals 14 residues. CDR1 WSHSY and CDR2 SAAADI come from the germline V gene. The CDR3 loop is CASSNDSNRGEQYF. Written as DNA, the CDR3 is TGCGCCAGCAGCAACGACTCAAACAGGGGGGAGCAGTACTTC.

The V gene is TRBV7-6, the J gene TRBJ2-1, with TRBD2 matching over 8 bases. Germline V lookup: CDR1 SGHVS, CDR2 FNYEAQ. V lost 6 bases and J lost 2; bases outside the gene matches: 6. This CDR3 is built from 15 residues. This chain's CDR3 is CASRQGLGTYNEQFF. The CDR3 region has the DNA TGTGCCAGCAGACAGGGACTAGGTACCTACAATGAGCAGTTCTTC.

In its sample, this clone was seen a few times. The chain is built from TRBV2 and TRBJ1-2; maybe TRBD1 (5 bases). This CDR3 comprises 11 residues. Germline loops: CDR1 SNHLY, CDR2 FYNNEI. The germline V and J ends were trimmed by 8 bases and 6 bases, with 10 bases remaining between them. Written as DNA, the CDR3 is TGTGCCAGCGGGGGGTGGAATGGCTACACCTTC. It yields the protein CASGGWNGYTF. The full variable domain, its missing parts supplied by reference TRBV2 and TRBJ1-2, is EPEVTQTPSHQVTQMGQEVILRCVPISNHLYFYWYRQILGQKVEFLVSFYNNEISEKSEIFDDQFSVERPDGSNFTLKIRSTKLEDSAMYFCASGGWNGYTFGSGTRLTVV.

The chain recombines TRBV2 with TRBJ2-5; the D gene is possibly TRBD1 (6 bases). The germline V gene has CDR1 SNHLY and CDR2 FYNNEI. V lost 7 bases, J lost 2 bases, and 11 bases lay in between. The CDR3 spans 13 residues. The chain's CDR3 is CASNRQAQETQYF. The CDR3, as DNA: TGTGCCAGCAACCGACAGGCTCAAGAGACCCAGTACTTC.

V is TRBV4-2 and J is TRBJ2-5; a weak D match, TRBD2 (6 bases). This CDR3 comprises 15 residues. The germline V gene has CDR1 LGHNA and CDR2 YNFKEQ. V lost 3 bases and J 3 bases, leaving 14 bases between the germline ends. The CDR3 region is CASSQRRAREETQYF. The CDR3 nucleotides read TGTGCCAGCAGCCAGAGGAGGGCAAGGGAAGAGACCCAGTACTTC.

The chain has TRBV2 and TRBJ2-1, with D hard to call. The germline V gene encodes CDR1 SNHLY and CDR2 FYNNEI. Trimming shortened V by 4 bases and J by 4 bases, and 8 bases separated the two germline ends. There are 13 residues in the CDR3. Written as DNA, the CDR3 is TGTGCCAGCAGTGTCGGCAGGTACAATGAGCAGTTCTTC. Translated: CASSVGRYNEQFF.

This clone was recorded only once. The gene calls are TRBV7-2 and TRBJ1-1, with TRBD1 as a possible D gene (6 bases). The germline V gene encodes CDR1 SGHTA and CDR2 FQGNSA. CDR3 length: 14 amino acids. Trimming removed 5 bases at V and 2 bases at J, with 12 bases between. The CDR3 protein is CASSPGAANTEAFF. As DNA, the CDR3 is TGTGCCAGCAGCCCAGGGGCCGCAAACACTGAAGCTTTCTTT.

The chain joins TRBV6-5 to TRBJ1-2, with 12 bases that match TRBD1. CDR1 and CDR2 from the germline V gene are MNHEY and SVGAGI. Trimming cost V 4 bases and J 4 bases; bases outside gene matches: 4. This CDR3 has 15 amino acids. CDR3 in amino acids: CASSSGTGGAYGYTF. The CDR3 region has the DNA TGTGCCAGCAGTTCCGGGACAGGGGGCGCCTATGGCTACACCTTC.

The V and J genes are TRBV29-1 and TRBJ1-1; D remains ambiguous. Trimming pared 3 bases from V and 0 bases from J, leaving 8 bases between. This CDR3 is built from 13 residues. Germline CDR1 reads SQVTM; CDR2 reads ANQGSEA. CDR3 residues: CSVDRRLNTEAFF. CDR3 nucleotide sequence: TGCAGCGTTGATCGGCGGTTGAACACTGAAGCTTTCTTT.

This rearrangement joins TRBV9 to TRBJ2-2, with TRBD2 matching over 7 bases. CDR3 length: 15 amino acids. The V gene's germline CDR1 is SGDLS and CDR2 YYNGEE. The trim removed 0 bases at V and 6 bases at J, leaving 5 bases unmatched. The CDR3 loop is CASSVESGKAGELFF. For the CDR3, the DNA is TGTGCCAGCAGCGTAGAAAGCGGGAAGGCCGGGGAGCTGTTTTTT.

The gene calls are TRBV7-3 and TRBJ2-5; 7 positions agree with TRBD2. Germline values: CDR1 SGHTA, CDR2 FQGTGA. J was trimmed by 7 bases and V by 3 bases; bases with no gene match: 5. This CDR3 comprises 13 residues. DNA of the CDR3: TGTGCCAGCAGCTTGGGGGAGGGTGGGACCCAGTACTTC. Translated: CASSLGEGGTQYF.

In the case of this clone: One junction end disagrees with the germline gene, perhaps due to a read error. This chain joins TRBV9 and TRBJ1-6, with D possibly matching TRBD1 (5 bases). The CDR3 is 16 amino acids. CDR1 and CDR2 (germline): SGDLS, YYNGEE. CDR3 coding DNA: TGTGTCAGCAGCGTAGGACCAGGGCAAAGTAATTCACCCCTCCACTTT. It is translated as CVSSVGPGQSNSPLHF.

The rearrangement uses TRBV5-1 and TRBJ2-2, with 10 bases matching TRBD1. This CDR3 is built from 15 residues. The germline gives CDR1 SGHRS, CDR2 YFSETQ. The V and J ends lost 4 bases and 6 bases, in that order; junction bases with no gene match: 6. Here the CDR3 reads CASSPDRGRAGELFF. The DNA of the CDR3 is TGCGCCAGCAGCCCGGACAGGGGGAGGGCCGGGGAGCTGTTTTTT.

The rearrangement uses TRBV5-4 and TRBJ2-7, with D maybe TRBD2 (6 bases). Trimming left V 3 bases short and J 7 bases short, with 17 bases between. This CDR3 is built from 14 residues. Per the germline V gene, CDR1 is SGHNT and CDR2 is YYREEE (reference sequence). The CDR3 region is CASSSQVGSGEQYF. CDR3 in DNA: TGTGCCAGCAGCTCGCAGGTCGGAAGCGGGGAGCAGTACTTC. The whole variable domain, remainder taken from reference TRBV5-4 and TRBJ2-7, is ETGVTQSPTHLIKTRGQQVTLRCSSQSGHNTVSWYQQALGQGPQFIFQYYREEENGRGNFPPRFSGLQFPNYSSELNVNALELDDSALYLCASSSQVGSGEQYFGPGTRLTVT.

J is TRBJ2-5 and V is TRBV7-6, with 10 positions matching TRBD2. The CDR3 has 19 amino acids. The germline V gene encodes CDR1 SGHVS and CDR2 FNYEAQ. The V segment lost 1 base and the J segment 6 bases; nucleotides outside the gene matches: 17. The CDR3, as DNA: TGTGCCAGCAGCTTAGAGGGCCCCCGGGTGGGGACTAGCGTTCAGACCCAGTACTTC. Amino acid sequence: CASSLEGPRVGTSVQTQYF.

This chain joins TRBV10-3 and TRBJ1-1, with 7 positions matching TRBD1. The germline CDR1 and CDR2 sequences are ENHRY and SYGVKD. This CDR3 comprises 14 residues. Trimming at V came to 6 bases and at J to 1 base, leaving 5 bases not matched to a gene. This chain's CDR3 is CAIRMTGQNTEAFF. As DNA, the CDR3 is TGTGCCATCAGGATGACAGGGCAGAACACTGAAGCTTTCTTT.